This T cell receptor (beta chain) stems from a study of T cells in Graves' hyperthyroidism and ophthalmopathy. Turning to the study itself: Initial diagnosis, before any treatment, was when peripheral blood was collected. Study-wide results and caveats: The blood repertoire included most of the expanded thyroid clonotypes above 0.001.

Trimming took off 2 bases at V and 6 bases at J, with 26 bases between the two ends. The germline gives CDR1 SGHAT, CDR2 FQDESV (reference sequence). CDR3 size: 18 residues. Patients aged 18 to 65 had newly diagnosed hyperthyroidism of under 2 months' duration. This clonotype came up many times. Its antigen is still unknown. Amplification targeted TCR beta CDR3 regions from RNA transcripts. A first-round RT-PCR of the TCR CDR3 used the HTBI primer set. TCRdb ran MiXCR on the multiplex PCR reads and lists one entry per CDR3 protein. The sample includes 400,000 to 600,000 distinct CDR3 sequences, roughly 20% seen only once; the top ten take roughly 29%.

Material for sequencing was blood. This sequence was found in a man between 18 and 35 years old with Graves' hyperthyroidism. The chain links TRBV11-1 to TRBJ2-7; D is possibly TRBD1 (6 bases). CDR3 in amino acids: CASSLKSSRGDTWAEQYF. DNA of the CDR3: TGTGCCAGCAGCTTAAAGTCTAGTAGAGGGGACACCTGGGCCGAGCAGTACTTC.